Following are 8 T cell receptor beta chains from one sample sequenced in a study of chemoradiotherapy in HPV16-positive cancers. Sequencing used immunoSEQ multiplex PCR; TCRdb keeps in-frame clones, though not all of them. There are approximately 5,200 clones in the sample; around 70% occur only once, and 7.5% to 10% lies in the top ten. The starting material was tumor tissue, obtained from a patient who underwent chemoradiotherapy. The receptors stem from a human donor with HPV-associated anogenital cancer.

The chain links TRBV9 to TRBJ2-3; TRBD2 is a possible D gene (5 bases). Trimming cost V 4 bases and J 0 bases, with 12 bases left between them. The CDR3 consists of 15 residues. The germline CDR1 and CDR2 sequences are SGDLS and YYNGEE. CDR3 loop: CASSTSGISTDTQYF. CDR3 nucleotide sequence: TGTGCCAGCAGCACAAGCGGAATTAGCACAGATACGCAGTATTTT. Full variable domain (outside the CDR3, taken from reference TRBV9 and TRBJ2-3): DSGVTQTPKHLITATGQRVTLRCSPRSGDLSVYWYQQSLDQGLQFLIQYYNGEERAKGNILERFSAQQFPDLHSELNLSSLELGDSALYFCASSTSGISTDTQYFGPGTRLTVL.

The V call is TRBV5-1, the J call TRBJ2-7; D is possibly TRBD1 (6 bases). The CDR3 totals 13 residues. CDR1 and CDR2 from the germline V gene are SGHRS and YFSETQ. The V end lost 3 bases, the J end lost 1 base, and 8 bases lay between the germline ends. CDR3 coding DNA: TGCGCCAGCAGCTACAGGGTATCCTACGAGCAGTACTTC. This translates into CASSYRVSYEQYF. Drawing the rest from reference TRBV5-1 and TRBJ2-7, the complete variable domain is KAGVTQTPRYLIKTRGQQVTLSCSPISGHRSVSWYQQTPGQGLQFLFEYFSETQRNKGNFPGRFSGRQFSNSRSEMNVSTLELGDSALYLCASSYRVSYEQYFGPGTRLTVT.

V is TRBV19 and J is TRBJ2-3; 8 bases map to TRBD2. This CDR3 contains 14 residues. Germline V lookup: CDR1 LNHDA, CDR2 SQIVND (reference sequence). J was trimmed by 1 base and V by 5 bases; bases with no gene match: 2. The CDR3 bases are TGTGCCAGTAGTTCTAGCGGGCGCACAGATACGCAGTATTTT. As protein: CASSSSGRTDTQYF.

The chain couples TRBV14 to TRBJ2-3; TRBD2 is a possible D gene (6 bases). Deletions cut 1 base from V and 6 bases from J, with 14 bases between. The CDR3 spans 15 residues. In germline, CDR1 is SGHDN, CDR2 FVKESK. The CDR3 DNA follows: TGTGCCAGCAGCCAAGTAACCAGCGGAGGGGATACGCAGTATTTT. Translating it yields CASSQVTSGGDTQYF.

V usage is TRBV7-3 and J usage is TRBJ2-5, with 9 nucleotides matching TRBD2. Per the germline V gene, CDR1 is SGHTA and CDR2 is FQGTGA. CDR3 size: 17 residues. Trimming removed 3 bases from V and 5 bases from J; junction bases left unmatched: 13. CDR3 protein: CASSLGPLAGAGETQYF. The DNA of the CDR3 is TGTGCCAGCAGCTTGGGACCTTTAGCGGGGGCGGGTGAGACCCAGTACTTC.

This clone was observed a handful of times. CDR3 DNA sequence: TGTGCCAGCAGCTTAGACCCGACAGCTACCTACGAGCAGTACTTC. Amino acid sequence: CASSLDPTATYEQYF. The V gene is TRBV7-2, the J gene TRBJ2-7; D is possibly TRBD1 (5 bases). Germline assignment: CDR1 SGHTA and CDR2 FQGNSA. The ends were cut back, 1 base at V and 2 bases at J, with 12 bases in the middle. The CDR3 has 15 amino acids.

The chain couples TRBV6-5 to TRBJ1-2; 7 nucleotides agree with TRBD1. The CDR3 length is 14 residues. After removal of 4 bases from V and 4 bases from J, the junction contained 6 bases not matched to a gene. From germline, CDR1 is MNHEY and CDR2 SVGAGI. The CDR3: CASSSRTGPYGYTF. The CDR3 DNA reads TGTGCCAGCAGTTCACGGACAGGACCCTATGGCTACACCTTC.

CDR3 DNA sequence: TGTGCCAGTAGGGGGGGGACTACCCTCAATGAGCAGTTCTTC. Its protein product is CASRGGTTLNEQFF. V is TRBV19 and J is TRBJ2-1; 7 nucleotides align to TRBD2. The length of the CDR3 is 14 residues. Germline V lookup: CDR1 LNHDA, CDR2 SQIVND (reference sequence). J lost 6 bases, V lost 6 bases, and 8 bases had no gene match.